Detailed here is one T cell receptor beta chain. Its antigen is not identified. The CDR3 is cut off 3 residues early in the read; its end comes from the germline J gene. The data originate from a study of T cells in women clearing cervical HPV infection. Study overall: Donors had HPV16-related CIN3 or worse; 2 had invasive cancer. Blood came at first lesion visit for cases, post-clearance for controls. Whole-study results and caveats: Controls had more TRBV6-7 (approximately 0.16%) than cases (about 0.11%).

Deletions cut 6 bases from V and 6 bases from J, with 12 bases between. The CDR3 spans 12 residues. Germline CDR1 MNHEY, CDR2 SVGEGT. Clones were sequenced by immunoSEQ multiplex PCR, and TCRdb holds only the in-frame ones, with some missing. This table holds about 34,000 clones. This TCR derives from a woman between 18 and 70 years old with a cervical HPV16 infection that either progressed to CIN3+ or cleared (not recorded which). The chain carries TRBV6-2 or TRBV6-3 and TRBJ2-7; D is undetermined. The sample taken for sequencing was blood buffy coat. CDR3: CASRYSRVEQYF. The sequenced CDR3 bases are TGTGCCAGCAGGTATAGTAGAGTCGAG.